The present entry profiles one TCR beta chain with its context. The sample comes from a study of blood T cell repertoires in COVID-19. Study overall: The United States, Italy and Spain supplied acute and convalescent COVID-19 samples. T cells, B-cell-depleted T cells, or PBMCs provided the cDNA or gDNA that served as material.

As processed by the authors: Cell counts per sample came from amplifying reference gene primers. Some clones are missing from TCRdb's copy, which holds only in-frame ones; the method was immunoSEQ multiplex PCR. V, J and clone size reflect that table, while D and trimming were determined from the DNA. Of some 110,000 clones in the sample, roughly 80% were seen once. CDR3 size: 16 residues. Germline CDR1 reads SGDLS; CDR2 reads YYNGEE. Trimming pared 3 bases from V and 6 bases from J, leaving 18 bases between. The TCR originated in a man aged 55 to 70 with acute or convalescent COVID-19. Sequencing was performed on peripheral blood. J is TRBJ2-2 and V is TRBV9, with D possibly matching TRBD1 (5 bases). Written as DNA, the CDR3 is TGTGCCAGCAGCGCCACATTTAGGGGAATCCCCGGGGAGCTGTTTTTT. As protein: CASSATFRGIPGELFF.